This T cell receptor beta chain was sequenced during a study of blood T cell repertoires in COVID-19. At the level of the study: Samples taken during acute and convalescent COVID-19 were collected in the United States, Italy and Spain. Sources were T cells, B-cell-depleted T cells, or PBMCs; the material itself was cDNA or gDNA.

Method: immunoSEQ multiplex PCR; TCRdb's copy keeps in-frame clones and lacks some. The sample includes almost 200,000 clones, just under 85% of them seen just once. Germline-derived CDR1 and CDR2 are SNHLY and FYNNEI. Trimming left V 6 bases short and J 8 bases short, with 14 bases between. CDR3 length: 14 amino acids. Seattle enrolled patients during active infection and tracked them longitudinally. This sequence originates from a man aged 55 to 70 with COVID-19, enrolled during active disease. The chain has TRBV2 and TRBJ1-6, with D perhaps matching TRBD1 (5 bases). Input material: peripheral blood. In DNA, the CDR3 is TGTGCCAGCAGCGCCGGGTCCAGGGATTCACCCCTCCACTTT. It translates to CASSAGSRDSPLHF.